Described below is a single TCR beta chain sequence and its context. This entry is derived from a study of T-cell reconstitution after alpha-beta-depleted transplantation in children. The V end lost 5 bases, the J end lost 1 base, and 11 bases lay between the germline ends. The CDR3 sequence is 14 residues long. Preparation of the TCRbeta library involved a method that used unique molecular identifiers. One entry per CDR3 protein, called by TCRdb with MiXCR from the PCR reads. Of some 600,000 distinct CDR3 sequences in the sample, around a sixth are singletons; the top ten hold over 0.95%. The sample here was PBMCs from the stem cell graft donor, taken from the stem cell graft. This chain connects TRBV12-3 or TRBV12-4 to TRBJ1-1; D gene unclear. The source of this sequence is a human donor who donated a stem cell graft to a child with acute myeloid leukemia. CDR3 bases: TGTGCCAGCAGTCCTTGGACTGCGAACACTGAAGCTTTCTTT. Protein: CASSPWTANTEAFF.